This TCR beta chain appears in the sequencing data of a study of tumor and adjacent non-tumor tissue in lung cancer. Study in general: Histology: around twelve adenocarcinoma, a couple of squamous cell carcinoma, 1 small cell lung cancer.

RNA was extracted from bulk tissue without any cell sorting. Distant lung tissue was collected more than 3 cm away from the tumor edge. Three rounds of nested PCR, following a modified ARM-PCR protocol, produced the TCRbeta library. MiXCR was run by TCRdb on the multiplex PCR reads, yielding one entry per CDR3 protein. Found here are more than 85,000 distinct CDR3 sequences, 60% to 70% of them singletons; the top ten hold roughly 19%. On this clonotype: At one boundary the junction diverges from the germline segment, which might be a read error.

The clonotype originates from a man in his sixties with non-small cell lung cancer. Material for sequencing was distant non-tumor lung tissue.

The CDR3 here is CASSLLQNSYNSPLHF. For the CDR3, the DNA is TGTGCCAGCAGCTTACTTCAGAACTCCTATAATTCGCCCCTCCACTTT. V usage is TRBV11-1 and J usage is TRBJ1-6; D unresolved. The CDR3 length is 16 residues. The germline CDR1 and CDR2 sequences are SGHAT and FQDESV (reference sequence). The full variable domain, with the rest looked up from reference TRBV11-1 and TRBJ1-6, is EAEVAQSPRYKITEKSQAVAFWCDPISGHATLYWYRQILGQGPELLVQFQDESVVDDSQLPKDRFSAERLKGVDSTLKIQPAELGDSAMYLCASSLLQNSYNSPLHFGNGTRLTVT.